This T cell receptor beta chain was captured in a study of beta chain features in type 1 diabetes. Study results and caveats: Shorter TCRB CDR3s, moderately but significantly so, were found in Type 1 diabetes patients in all four CD4+ subsets.

As to this clone: The antigen is not known.

What was sequenced were expressed TCRB transcripts, since all of the isolated RNA had been reverse transcribed. Method: immunoSEQ multiplex PCR; TCRdb's copy keeps in-frame clones and lacks some. The data contain some 52,000 clones, around 40% of them singletons. Input material: Tregs from blood. The receptor was isolated from a man aged 25 to 40 with type 1 diabetes.

This CDR3 reads CASSTTGRWTEAFF. The CDR3 region has the DNA TGTGCCAGCAGTACGACAGGGAGGTGGACTGAAGCTTTCTTT. The chain uses TRBV6-5 and TRBJ1-1, with TRBD1 matching over 7 bases. With 5 bases clipped from V and 5 bases from J, the junction kept 8 bases outside the gene matches. The CDR3 spans 14 residues. The germline V gene has CDR1 MNHEY and CDR2 SVGAGI.